One sample yielded the 27 T cell receptor beta chains listed below, sequenced in a study of OX40 agonist ivuxolimab in advanced cancers. The data were produced by immunoSEQ multiplex PCR, yet TCRdb's version contains in-frame clones alone and is incomplete. Here the sample spans approximately 58,000 clones, 70% to 85% being singletons. Here the sequenced sample was CD4+ or CD8+ T cells sorted from blood, taken in a trial of the OX40 agonist ivuxolimab. The source is an adult with an advanced solid tumor such as melanoma, head and neck, liver or kidney cancer.

The rearrangement links TRBV29-1 to TRBJ2-5; TRBD2 matches 10 bases. The V segment lost 3 bases and the J segment 5 bases; nucleotides outside the gene matches: 12. CDR3 length: 16 residues. From germline, CDR1 is SQVTM and CDR2 ANQGSEA. The CDR3 sequence is CSVEAILAGVGETQYF. The CDR3, as DNA: TGCAGCGTTGAGGCTATTCTAGCGGGAGTGGGGGAGACCCAGTACTTC.

The rearrangement uses TRBV5-1 and TRBJ2-1; possible D gene TRBD1, 5 bases. CDR1 and CDR2 from the germline V gene are SGHRS and YFSETQ. The V and J ends lost 0 bases and 9 bases respectively, with 13 bases between them. The CDR3 is 14 residues long. The CDR3 region has the DNA TGCGCCAGCAGCTTGGAACACGAAGGGGCTGAGCAGTTCTTC. Translating gives CASSLEHEGAEQFF.

The V call is TRBV5-1, the J call TRBJ2-3; tentatively, D is TRBD2 (7 bases). The germline V gene encodes CDR1 SGHRS and CDR2 YFSETQ. Between the trimmed V and J ends, which lost 0 bases and 1 base, there was a span of 15 bases. CDR3 length: 17 residues. CDR3 protein: CASSLAGGGGGTDTQYF. In DNA form, the CDR3 reads TGCGCCAGCAGCTTGGCCGGAGGGGGAGGGGGCACAGATACGCAGTATTTT.

This clone was counted between two and nine times. The chain couples TRBV7-9 to TRBJ2-5, with D unresolved. Trimming pared 4 bases from V and 4 bases from J, leaving 19 bases between. The CDR3 totals 16 residues. The V gene's germline CDR1 is SEHNR and CDR2 FQNEAQ (reference sequence). Here the CDR3 reads CASSSGGRPKGETQYF. The CDR3 DNA reads as TGTGCCAGCAGCTCAGGTGGAAGACCGAAGGGAGAGACCCAGTACTTC.

The V gene is TRBV5-1, the J gene TRBJ2-5; D gene uncertain. CDR1 and CDR2 (germline): SGHRS, YFSETQ. The CDR3 consists of 13 residues. Trimming removed 2 bases at V and 1 base at J, with 6 bases between. As DNA, the CDR3 is TGCGCCAGCAGCTTCCGCGGCCAAGAGACCCAGTACTTC. Amino acid sequence: CASSFRGQETQYF.

This clone was detected many times. The rearrangement joins TRBV6-5 to TRBJ1-2; 8 nucleotides agree with TRBD1. This CDR3 has 14 amino acids. In germline, CDR1 is MNHEY, CDR2 SVGAGI. V shed 5 bases, J shed 5 bases, and the junction held 7 bases outside the gene matches. The CDR3 coding sequence is TGTGCCAGCAGTGAAAGGACAGGGCTGTATGGCTACACCTTC. It specifies CASSERTGLYGYTF.

This rearrangement joins TRBV7-6 to TRBJ2-7; D may be TRBD2 (5 bases). Germline CDR1 SGHVS, CDR2 FNYEAQ. The CDR3 is 13 amino acids. Trimming left V 5 bases short and J 7 bases short, with 15 bases between. In DNA, the CDR3 is TGTGCCAGCAGCCCAGGACTCCTGGGAGAGCAGTACTTC. Translating it yields CASSPGLLGEQYF.

Only one count was recorded for this clone. This chain joins TRBV5-5 and TRBJ2-3; TRBD1 is a possible D gene (6 bases). The CDR3 is 15 residues long. Trimming cost V 4 bases and J 5 bases, with 17 bases left between them. Germline CDR1 and CDR2: SGHKS and YYEKEE (reference sequence). CDR3 bases: TGTGCCAGCAGCCGGGACGGGCAGGGACAAGATACGCAGTATTTT. Protein sequence: CASSRDGQGQDTQYF.

The chain combines TRBV13 with TRBJ2-3; D possibly corresponds to TRBD2 (6 bases). Per the germline V gene, CDR1 is PRHDT and CDR2 is FYEKMQ (reference sequence). V shed 5 bases and J shed 2 bases, with 14 bases lying between them. This CDR3 has 15 residues. The CDR3 bases are TGTGCCAGCAGCCCCCCCGGGACTTTCACAGATACGCAGTATTTT. Amino acid sequence: CASSPPGTFTDTQYF.

The chain is built from TRBV29-1 and TRBJ2-7; 10 bases line up with TRBD1. CDR1 and CDR2 from the germline V gene are SQVTM and ANQGSEA. V was clipped by 6 bases and J by 4 bases; unmatched bases: 3. CDR3 length: 12 amino acids. The CDR3 sequence is CSVGQGGYEQYF. As DNA, the CDR3 is TGCAGCGTCGGACAGGGGGGATACGAGCAGTACTTC.

The chain employs TRBV29-1 and TRBJ1-5, with D possibly TRBD1 on 6 matching bases. Germline V gene sequence: CDR1 SQVTM, CDR2 ANQGSEA. V was cut by 4 bases and J by 2 bases, with 9 bases left in between. The CDR3 length is 13 residues. CDR3 bases: TGCAGCGTTGGGGCAGGGGGCAATCAGCCCCAGCATTTT. Translated: CSVGAGGNQPQHF.

In its sample, this clone was seen a few times. This chain connects TRBV6-1 to TRBJ2-7; 8 bases are shared with TRBD2. V lost 6 bases and J lost 6; bases outside the gene matches: 10. There are 14 residues in the CDR3. Germline assignment: CDR1 MNHNS and CDR2 SASEGT. The CDR3 nucleotides read TGTGCCAGCAGCAGAGGAGCGGGAGAGGCCGAGCAGTACTTC. It translates to CASSRGAGEAEQYF.

This chain connects TRBV4-3 to TRBJ2-7, with 8 bases lining up with TRBD1. Germline V gives CDR1 LGHNA, CDR2 YSLEER. CDR3 size: 14 residues. The V gene end was trimmed by 4 bases and the J gene end by 3 bases; junction bases not matched to a gene: 5. The CDR3 DNA follows: TGCGCCAGCAGCCCCGGACAGGGTTTCTACGAGCAGTACTTC. Translated, it gives CASSPGQGFYEQYF.

The chain employs TRBV21-1 and TRBJ2-2. TRBV21-1 is a documented pseudogene. The CDR3 has 11 residues. The CDR3 DNA sequence: TGTGCCAGCAGCAAATTCGGGGAGCTGTTTTTT. This translates into CASSKFGELFF.

This chain connects TRBV19 to TRBJ2-1, with TRBD2 matching over 10 bases. The CDR3 runs to 19 residues. V shed 3 bases and J 2 bases; nucleotides not matched to a gene: 13. Germline V gene data show CDR1 as LNHDA and CDR2 as SQIVND (reference sequence). CDR3 sequence: CASSIQGKRGGPTYNEQFF. The CDR3 region has the DNA TGTGCCAGTAGTATTCAGGGAAAGCGGGGGGGCCCTACCTACAATGAGCAGTTCTTC.

The rearrangement joins TRBV2 to TRBJ2-7; possibly TRBD1 for D (6 bases). CDR1 SNHLY and CDR2 FYNNEI come from the germline V gene. V was pared by 6 bases and J by 7 bases, with 19 bases between. This CDR3 is 14 amino acids long. The CDR3 sequence: CASRPRDTTREQYF. The CDR3 bases are TGTGCCAGCAGACCCCGGGACACCACAAGGGAGCAGTACTTC.

The CDR3 loop is CASSYSIGRQETQYF. The CDR3 nucleotides are TGTGCCAGCAGTTACTCGATCGGGAGACAAGAGACCCAGTACTTC. The chain combines TRBV6-6 with TRBJ2-5, with D possibly matching TRBD2 (6 bases). The germline V gene has CDR1 MNHNY and CDR2 SVGAGI (reference sequence). V lost 0 bases and J 2 bases, leaving 10 bases between the germline ends. There are 15 residues in the CDR3.

The rearrangement joins TRBV9 to TRBJ2-5; D is unclear. The J call could be wrong; TRBJ2-7 is a better fit for the DNA end. Germline values: CDR1 SGDLS, CDR2 YYNGEE. This CDR3 comprises 14 residues. CDR3 residues: CASSVSSTTYEQYF. CDR3 sequence (DNA): TGTGCCAGCAGCGTAAGTAGCACGACCTACGAGCAGTACTTC.

A few counts support this clone. One junction end disagrees with the germline gene, perhaps due to a read error. The chain recombines TRBV7-7 with TRBJ2-7, with 8 positions matching TRBD1. The CDR3 totals 13 residues. From germline, CDR1 is SSHAT and CDR2 FNYEAQ (reference sequence). CDR3 amino acids: CASSLAQGGEQYF. The CDR3 DNA reads TGTGCTAGCAGCTTAGCACAGGGGGGAGAGCAGTACTTC.

The chain has TRBV7-6 and TRBJ2-7; D remains unclear. CDR3 length equals 14 residues. The V gene's germline CDR1 is SGHVS and CDR2 FNYEAQ. Trimming took 3 bases from V and 1 from J, leaving 10 bases between them. CDR3 coding DNA: TGTGCCAGCAGCTTTGAAAAGGGTTCCTACGAGCAGTACTTC. Amino acid sequence: CASSFEKGSYEQYF.

In this sample, this clone turned up a few times. The rearrangement links TRBV6-1 to TRBJ2-3, with 13 positions matching TRBD2. This CDR3 spans 18 amino acids. Looked up from germline, CDR1 is MNHNS and CDR2 is SASEGT. V was clipped by 0 bases and J by 7 bases; unmatched bases: 10. This CDR3 reads CASSEALLWTSGRNTQYF. DNA for the CDR3: TGTGCCAGCAGTGAAGCGCTTCTTTGGACTAGCGGGAGAAATACGCAGTATTTT.

This chain connects TRBV29-1 to TRBJ2-2; 7 bases are shared with TRBD1. Germline V gene sequence: CDR1 SQVTM, CDR2 ANQGSEA. The CDR3 length is 16 residues. J lost 1 base, V lost 1 base, and 6 bases had no gene match. Here the CDR3 DNA reads TGCAGCGTTGAAGGTCGACAGGGCCTGAACACCGGGGAGCTGTTTTTT. It encodes CSVEGRQGLNTGELFF.

The sample holds one count of this clone. The chain is built from TRBV25-1 and TRBJ2-7; weak D call: TRBD2 (6 bases). The CDR3 is 13 residues long. V lost 8 bases, J lost 2 bases, and 13 bases lay in between. Germline V gene lookup returns CDR1 MGHDK and CDR2 SYGVNS. CDR3 residues: CASATGLAYEQYF. The CDR3 DNA reads TGTGCCAGCGCCACGGGACTGGCCTACGAGCAGTACTTC.

The V call is TRBV19, the J call TRBJ1-3; D is unresolved. Deletions cut 5 bases from V and 0 bases from J, with 11 bases between. CDR3 length: 15 residues. Germline CDR1 and CDR2: LNHDA and SQIVND (reference sequence). In DNA, the CDR3 is TGTGCCAGTAGTGAGGACGTGAGCTCTGGAAACACCATATATTTT. Translating it yields CASSEDVSSGNTIYF.

The chain carries TRBV18 and TRBJ1-1, with D unresolved. The CDR3 spans 13 residues. Germline values: CDR1 KGHSH, CDR2 LQKENI. The ends were cut back, 3 bases at V and 1 base at J, with 6 bases in the middle. CDR3 amino acids: CASSPEGNTEAFF. In DNA, the CDR3 is TGTGCCAGCTCACCGGAGGGGAACACTGAAGCTTTCTTT.

The chain combines TRBV30 with TRBJ2-5; unclear D gene. Germline V gene sequence: CDR1 GTSNPN, CDR2 SVGIG (reference sequence). V was pared by 7 bases and J by 4 bases, with 13 bases between. CDR3 length equals 12 residues. Here the CDR3 DNA reads TGTGCCTTCTCCTTTGGCGTAGAGACCCAGTACTTC. It encodes CAFSFGVETQYF.

The rearrangement links TRBV11-3 to TRBJ2-1; TRBD1 might be the D (5 bases). From germline, CDR1 is SGHNT and CDR2 YENEEA. The CDR3 contains 16 residues. The V gene lost 1 base and the J gene lost 6 bases, with 16 bases spanning the gap. This chain's CDR3 is CASSLAFVTRGNEQFF. The CDR3 DNA sequence: TGTGCCAGCAGCTTAGCCTTCGTAACAAGGGGCAATGAGCAGTTCTTC.